These 10 T cell receptor beta chains were all obtained from the same sample, sequenced in a study of T cell responses to AZD1222 COVID-19 vaccine. The method was immunoSEQ multiplex PCR; TCRdb's version includes in-frame clones alone and lacks a portion of them. The sample has some 110,000 clones; more than 70% are singletons. The source material was peripheral blood, sampled 28 days after the second AZD1222 dose. These receptors originate from an adult who received the AZD1222 COVID-19 vaccine.

V and J are TRBV5-8 and TRBJ1-3, with 7 nucleotides matching TRBD1. The CDR3 loop spans 17 amino acids. V trimming: 1 base; J trimming: 6 bases; junction bases outside the gene matches: 13. Per germline, CDR1 SGHTS and CDR2 YDEGEE. In DNA, the CDR3 is TGTGCCAGCAGCTTGACTCGGGACCCAGGGGGGACAAACACCATATATTTT. Translation gives CASSLTRDPGGTNTIYF.

CDR3 sequence (DNA): TGCGCCAGCAGCACTGCAGGGGCCGAACCTGAGCAGTTCTTC. Translating it yields CASSTAGAEPEQFF. The chain carries TRBV5-1 and TRBJ2-1; D is perhaps TRBD1 (6 bases). Germline V gene sequence: CDR1 SGHRS, CDR2 YFSETQ. The CDR3 sequence is 14 residues long. Trimming took 4 bases from V and 9 from J, leaving 17 bases between them.

The genes are TRBV3-1 (or the pseudogene TRBV3-2) and TRBJ2-1, with D perhaps given as TRBD1 or TRBD2 (5 bases each). The CDR3 covers 15 residues. Germline V gene data show CDR1 as LGHDT and CDR2 as YNNKEL (reference sequence). Between the trimmed V and J ends, which lost 0 bases and 5 bases, there was a span of 11 bases. CDR3 nucleotides: TGTGCCAGCAGCCAAGATTACGGGGCAAACAATGAGCAGTTCTTC. The encoded protein is CASSQDYGANNEQFF.

This chain links TRBV2 with TRBJ2-7; D gene unclear. Germline loops: CDR1 SNHLY, CDR2 FYNNEI. Trimming cost V 2 bases and J 0 bases, with 11 bases left between them. The CDR3 covers 15 residues. The CDR3 region has the DNA TGTGCCAGCAGTGAAAGGGCAGTGAGCTCCTACGAGCAGTACTTC. Protein: CASSERAVSSYEQYF.

The V and J genes are TRBV27 and TRBJ2-5; D call uncertain. This CDR3 is built from 13 residues. CDR1 and CDR2 from the germline V gene are MNHEY and SMNVEV (reference sequence). Trimming pared 2 bases from V and 4 bases from J, leaving 8 bases between. The CDR3, as DNA: TGTGCCAGCAGTTTAAGGGTGGGAGAGACCCAGTACTTC. Amino acids: CASSLRVGETQYF.

The V call is TRBV15, the J call TRBJ1-3; D gene ambiguous. CDR3 length: 14 amino acids. V was cut by 3 bases and J by 0 bases, with 6 bases left in between. Germline V gene sequence: CDR1 LNHNV, CDR2 YYDKDF (reference sequence). CDR3 residues: CATSRGNSGNTIYF. The CDR3, as DNA: TGTGCCACCAGCAGGGGAAACTCTGGAAACACCATATATTTT.

This clone was observed a single time. V gene TRBV28 combines with J gene TRBJ1-1; possibly TRBD1 for D (5 bases). This CDR3 is 15 amino acids long. The V end lost 8 bases, the J end lost 7 bases, and 23 bases lay between the germline ends. In germline, CDR1 is MDHEN, CDR2 SYDVKM. CDR3 DNA sequence: TGTGCCAGCCGCCCTCGACCCAATGCGGGGGGTGAAGCTTTCTTT. Translating it yields CASRPRPNAGGEAFF.

This clone was counted between two and nine times. This rearrangement joins TRBV7-9 to TRBJ1-5; a possible D gene is TRBD1 (5 bases). This CDR3 is 16 amino acids long. Germline V gene lookup returns CDR1 SEHNR and CDR2 FQNEAQ (reference sequence). The ends were cut back, 0 bases at V and 6 bases at J, with 15 bases in the middle. CDR3 residues: CASSLAGPTDSQPQHF. The CDR3, as DNA: TGTGCCAGCAGCTTAGCGGGACCCACAGACAGTCAGCCCCAGCATTTT. Full variable domain (outside the CDR3, taken from reference TRBV7-9 and TRBJ1-5): DTGVSQNPRHKITKRGQNVTFRCDPISEHNRLYWYRQTLGQGPEFLTYFQNEAQLEKSRLLSDRFSAERPKGSFSTLEIQRTEQGDSAMYLCASSLAGPTDSQPQHFGDGTRLSIL.

The chain links TRBV7-3 to TRBJ2-3; D is perhaps TRBD1 (5 bases). CDR3 size: 13 residues. The V gene lost 5 bases and the J gene lost 2 bases, with 8 bases spanning the gap. In germline, CDR1 is SGHTA, CDR2 FQGTGA. CDR3 bases: TGTGCCAGCAGCCCCAGGGTCACAGATACGCAGTATTTT. It encodes CASSPRVTDTQYF.

This chain uses TRBV10-1 with TRBJ2-1; D might be TRBD1 (5 bases). The CDR3 totals 16 residues. Germline V gene data show CDR1 as WNHNN and CDR2 as SYGVQD (reference sequence). Trimming took 2 bases from V and 7 from J, leaving 18 bases between them. CDR3 nucleotides: TGCGCCAGCAGTGAGAGATCAGGGTTTTACGGGAATGAGCAGTTCTTC. Translated: CASSERSGFYGNEQFF.